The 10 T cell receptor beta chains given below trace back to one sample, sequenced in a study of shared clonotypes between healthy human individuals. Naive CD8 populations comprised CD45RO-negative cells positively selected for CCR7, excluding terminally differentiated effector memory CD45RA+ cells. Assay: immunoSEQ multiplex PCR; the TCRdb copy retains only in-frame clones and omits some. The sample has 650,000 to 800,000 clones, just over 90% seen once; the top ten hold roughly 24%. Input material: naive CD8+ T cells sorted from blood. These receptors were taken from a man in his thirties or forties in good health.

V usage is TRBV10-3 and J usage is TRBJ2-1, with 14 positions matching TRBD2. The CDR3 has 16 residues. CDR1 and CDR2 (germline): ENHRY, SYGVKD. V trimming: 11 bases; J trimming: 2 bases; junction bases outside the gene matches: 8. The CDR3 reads CAYGTSGRFTYNEQFF. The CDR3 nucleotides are TGTGCCTACGGGACTAGCGGGAGATTCACCTACAATGAGCAGTTCTTC.

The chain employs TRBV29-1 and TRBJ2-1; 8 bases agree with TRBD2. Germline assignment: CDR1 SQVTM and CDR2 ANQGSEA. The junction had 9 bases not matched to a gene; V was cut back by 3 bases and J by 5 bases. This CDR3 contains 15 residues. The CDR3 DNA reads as TGCAGCGTTGATTGGGGACTAGAAGACCACAATGAGCAGTTCTTC. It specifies CSVDWGLEDHNEQFF.

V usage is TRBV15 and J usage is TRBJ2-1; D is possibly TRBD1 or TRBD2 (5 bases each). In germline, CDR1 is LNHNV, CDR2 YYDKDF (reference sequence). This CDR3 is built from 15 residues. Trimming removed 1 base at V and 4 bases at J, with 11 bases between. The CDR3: CATSRAGGVYNEQFF. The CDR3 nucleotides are TGTGCCACCAGCAGAGCTGGGGGAGTTTACAATGAGCAGTTCTTC.

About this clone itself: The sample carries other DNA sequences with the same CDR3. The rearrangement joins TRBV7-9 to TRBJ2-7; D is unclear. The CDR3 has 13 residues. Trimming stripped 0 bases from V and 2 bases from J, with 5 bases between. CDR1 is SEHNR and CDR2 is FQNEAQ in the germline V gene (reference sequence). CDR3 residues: CASSLAGTYEQYF. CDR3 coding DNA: TGTGCCAGCAGCTTAGCCGGAACCTACGAGCAGTACTTC. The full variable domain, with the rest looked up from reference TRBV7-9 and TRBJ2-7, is DTGVSQNPRHKITKRGQNVTFRCDPISEHNRLYWYRQTLGQGPEFLTYFQNEAQLEKSRLLSDRFSAERPKGSFSTLEIQRTEQGDSAMYLCASSLAGTYEQYFGPGTRLTVT.

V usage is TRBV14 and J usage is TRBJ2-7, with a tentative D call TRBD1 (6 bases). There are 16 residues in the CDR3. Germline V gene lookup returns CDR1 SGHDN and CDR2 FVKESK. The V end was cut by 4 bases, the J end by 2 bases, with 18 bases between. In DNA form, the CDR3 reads TGTGCCAGCAGCCCCTTCGCAGGGGATTCTACCTACGAGCAGTACTTC. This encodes CASSPFAGDSTYEQYF.

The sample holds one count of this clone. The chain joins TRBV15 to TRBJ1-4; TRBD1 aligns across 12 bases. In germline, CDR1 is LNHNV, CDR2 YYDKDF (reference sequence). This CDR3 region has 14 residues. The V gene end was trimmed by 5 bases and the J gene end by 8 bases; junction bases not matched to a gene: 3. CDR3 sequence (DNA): TGTGCCACCAGCGGGACAGGGGGCGCAGAAAAACTGTTTTTT. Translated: CATSGTGGAEKLFF.

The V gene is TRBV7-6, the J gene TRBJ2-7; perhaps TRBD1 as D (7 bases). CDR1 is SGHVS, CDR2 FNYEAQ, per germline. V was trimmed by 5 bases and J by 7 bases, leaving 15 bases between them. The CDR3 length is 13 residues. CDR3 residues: CASSRGTAGEQYF. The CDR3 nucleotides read TGTGCCAGCAGCCGCGGGACAGCTGGGGAGCAGTACTTC.

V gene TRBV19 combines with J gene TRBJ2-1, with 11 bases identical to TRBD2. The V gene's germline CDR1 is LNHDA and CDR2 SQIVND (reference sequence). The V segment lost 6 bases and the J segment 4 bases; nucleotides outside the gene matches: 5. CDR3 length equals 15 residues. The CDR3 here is CASSSTSGIYNEQFF. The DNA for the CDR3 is TGTGCCAGTAGCTCGACTAGCGGGATTTACAATGAGCAGTTCTTC. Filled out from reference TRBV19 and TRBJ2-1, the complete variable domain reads DGGITQSPKYLFRKEGQNVTLSCEQNLNHDAMYWYRQDPGQGLRLIYYSQIVNDFQKGDIAEGYSVSREKKESFPLTVTSAQKNPTAFYLCASSSTSGIYNEQFFGPGTRLTVL.

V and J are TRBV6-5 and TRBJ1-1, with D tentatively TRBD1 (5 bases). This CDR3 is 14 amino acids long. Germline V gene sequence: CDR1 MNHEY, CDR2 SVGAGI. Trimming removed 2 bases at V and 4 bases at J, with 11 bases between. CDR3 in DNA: TGTGCCAGCAGTTACGGGGGTAGCGGCACTGAAGCTTTCTTT. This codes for CASSYGGSGTEAFF.

CDR3 bases: TGTGCCAGCAGCTTGGACAGGCGTGGGGGACAGCCCCAGCATTTT. Residues: CASSLDRRGGQPQHF. This chain links TRBV5-5 with TRBJ1-5, with a possible D match to TRBD1 (5 bases). This CDR3 region has 15 residues. Germline values: CDR1 SGHKS, CDR2 YYEKEE (reference sequence). V was cut by 0 bases and J by 7 bases, with 14 bases left in between.